These 14 T cell receptor beta chains were all obtained from the same sample, sequenced in a study of T cells in Graves' hyperthyroidism and ophthalmopathy. TCR beta CDR3 regions were amplified from RNA transcripts. HTBI primers drove first-round RT-PCR of the TCR CDR3. TCRdb independently ran MiXCR on the multiplex PCR reads; one entry per CDR3 protein. The table records roughly 290,000 distinct CDR3 sequences, roughly 15% of them present only once. Sample: blood. The source of these receptors is a woman aged 35 to 49 with Graves' hyperthyroidism.

At least ten counts were recorded for this clonotype. The V and J genes are TRBV12-3 or TRBV12-4 and TRBJ2-5; D is undetermined. Trimming removed 4 bases from V and 1 base from J, with 7 bases in between. The CDR3 length is 13 residues. CDR3 loop: CASSSSPQETQYF. CDR3 coding DNA: TGTGCCAGCAGTTCCTCCCCCCAAGAGACCCAGTACTTC.

The chain joins TRBV28 to TRBJ2-5; TRBD2 is a possible D gene (6 bases). The CDR3 extends over 16 amino acids. V was cut by 4 bases and J by 0 bases, with 15 bases left in between. CDR1 MDHEN and CDR2 SYDVKM come from the germline V gene. CDR3 sequence (DNA): TGTGCCAGCAGTTCCATGGGAGGACGGGACCAAGAGACCCAGTACTTC. Protein product: CASSSMGGRDQETQYF.

The CDR3 DNA reads as TGTGCCAGCAGCTTCGGGGGCGACTCCTACGAGCAGTACTTC. Amino acid sequence: CASSFGGDSYEQYF. V and J are TRBV13 and TRBJ2-7, with D perhaps being TRBD1 or TRBD2 (6 bases each). Looked up from germline, CDR1 is PRHDT and CDR2 is FYEKMQ (reference sequence). Trimming stripped 3 bases from V and 0 bases from J, with 9 bases between. The CDR3 spans 14 residues.

This clonotype was counted ten times or more. The chain uses TRBV28 and TRBJ2-1, with a tentative D call TRBD1 (6 bases). CDR3 size: 13 residues. In germline, CDR1 is MDHEN, CDR2 SYDVKM. V was shortened by 6 bases and J by 9 bases, with 15 bases between the two germline ends. CDR3 in amino acids: CASSASGASEQFF. The DNA of the CDR3 is TGTGCCAGCAGCGCCTCAGGGGCTAGTGAGCAGTTCTTC.

This clonotype was counted many times. The rearrangement uses TRBV7-9 and TRBJ2-7; either TRBD1 or TRBD2 may fit D (5 bases each). V lost 7 bases and J 3 bases, leaving 16 bases between the germline ends. The CDR3 runs 14 residues. Per germline, CDR1 SEHNR and CDR2 FQNEAQ (reference sequence). The DNA for the CDR3 is TGTGCCAGCACCCCTGGCCGGGACGGCTACGAGCAGTACTTC. It translates to CASTPGRDGYEQYF.

This clonotype appeared a few times. A junction boundary mismatches the germline segment, possibly from a read error. V gene TRBV2 combines with J gene TRBJ2-3; D might be TRBD1 or TRBD2, each matching 6 bases. CDR1 and CDR2 from the germline V gene are SNHLY and FYNNEI. This CDR3 contains 15 residues. Written as DNA, the CDR3 is TGTGCCAGCAGGGGGGGCGACTCTCGCACAGATACGCAGTGTTTT. Translated, it gives CASRGGDSRTDTQCF. Drawing the rest from reference TRBV2 and TRBJ2-3, the complete variable domain is EPEVTQTPSHQVTQMGQEVILRCVPISNHLYFYWYRQILGQKVEFLVSFYNNEISEKSEIFDDQFSVERPDGSNFTLKIRSTKLEDSAMYFCASRGGDSRTDTQCFGPGTRLTVL.

This clonotype has just a few counts. V and J are TRBV29-1 and TRBJ1-1, with TRBD1 as a possible D gene (5 bases). Trimming removed 4 bases at V and 3 bases at J, with 12 bases between. This CDR3 spans 13 amino acids. The germline V gene encodes CDR1 SQVTM and CDR2 ANQGSEA. The CDR3 sequence: CSVGQRMDTEAFF. Written as DNA, the CDR3 is TGCAGCGTTGGACAGCGAATGGACACTGAAGCTTTCTTT.

The CDR3 coding sequence is TGTGCTCAATCAGAGGGGGGGCAGAACTATGGCTACACCTTC. As protein: CAQSEGGQNYGYTF. The rearrangement uses TRBV30 and TRBJ1-2; the D gene is possibly TRBD1 (6 bases). Germline-derived CDR1 and CDR2 are GTSNPN and SVGIG (reference sequence). There are 14 residues in the CDR3.

On this clonotype: One base away lies a much larger clone, so this may be a sequencing read error. DNA of the CDR3: TGTGCCAGCGGCACTAGCGGGAGGCCCGTTGTCGGGGAGCTGTTTTTT. As protein: CASGTSGRPVVGELFF. The chain combines TRBV6-2 or TRBV6-3 with TRBJ2-2; TRBD2 matches at 12 bases. The germline V gene has CDR1 MNHEY and CDR2 SVGEGT. The CDR3 extends over 16 amino acids. J lost 7 bases, V lost 8 bases, and 11 bases had no gene match.

In its sample, this clonotype was seen many times. V is TRBV5-8 and J is TRBJ1-1; D uncertain. Germline CDR1 and CDR2: SGHTS and YDEGEE. The CDR3 runs 13 residues. With 1 base removed from V and 3 bases from J, the gap between germline ends came to 7 bases. CDR3 in DNA: TGTGCCAGCAGCTTGTTTGAAGACACTGAAGCTTTCTTT. Its translation: CASSLFEDTEAFF.

This clonotype was seen repeatedly, ten times or more. The gene calls are TRBV28 and TRBJ2-7; 7 nucleotides line up with TRBD2. The ends lost 2 bases at V and 0 bases at J; junction bases unmatched: 13. The CDR3 has 18 residues. The germline V gene has CDR1 MDHEN and CDR2 SYDVKM. The CDR3 sequence: CASSLILSLGRASYEQYF. As DNA, the CDR3 is TGTGCCAGCAGTTTAATTTTGTCCTTAGGGAGGGCCTCCTACGAGCAGTACTTC.

This clonotype came up many times. The gene calls are TRBV12-3 or TRBV12-4 and TRBJ1-5, with TRBD1 identical over 7 bases. Trimming took 5 bases from V and 6 from J; bases not matched to a gene: 7. This CDR3 region has 14 residues. CDR3 DNA sequence: TGTGCCAGCAGTCCATCCCACAGGGGTCAGCCCCAGCATTTT. It encodes CASSPSHRGQPQHF.

This clonotype has ten or more counts. The chain uses TRBV15 and TRBJ1-4; D possibly corresponds to TRBD1 (5 bases). V lost 5 bases and J 5 bases, leaving 18 bases between the germline ends. Germline lookup yields CDR1 LNHNV and CDR2 YYDKDF (reference sequence). The CDR3 extends over 16 amino acids. CDR3 in DNA: TGTGCCACCAGCCTGTCCGGGACGGGAGTGAATGAAAAACTGTTTTTT. Amino acids: CATSLSGTGVNEKLFF.

This clonotype was seen ten or more times. This sequence joins TRBV12-3 or TRBV12-4 and TRBJ2-7; 7 positions agree with TRBD1. The junction had 6 bases not matched to a gene; V was cut back by 4 bases and J by 6 bases. This CDR3 has 13 amino acids. This CDR3 reads CASSYRGYGEQYF. CDR3 nucleotide sequence: TGTGCCAGCAGTTACAGGGGATACGGCGAGCAGTACTTC.